This T cell receptor beta chain was identified during a study of cytomegalovirus exposure and HLA in healthy donors. Overall study results and limits: Most CMV-associated TCR beta chains were later found to appear HLA-restricted. The study found most TCR sequences rare, yet found some public TCRs in many donors.

The V segment lost 6 bases and the J segment 2 bases; nucleotides outside the gene matches: 8. Germline CDR1 SGHRS, CDR2 YFSETQ. This CDR3 spans 14 amino acids. The primer mix had 60 Vbeta and 13 Jbeta primers. Using immunoSEQ multiplex PCR, the repertoire was profiled, and TCRdb retains in-frame clones only, with some absent. Of around 100,000 clones listed, under 90% are singletons. A word on this clone: What it binds is unknown.

The chain joins TRBV5-1 to TRBJ2-7; 7 positions agree with TRBD2. This clonotype originated in a woman in her seventies in good health and CMV-seropositive. The source material was PBMCs. The CDR3 protein is CASTDPSGTYEQYF. In DNA, the CDR3 is TGCGCCAGCACCGACCCTAGCGGCACCTACGAGCAGTACTTC.